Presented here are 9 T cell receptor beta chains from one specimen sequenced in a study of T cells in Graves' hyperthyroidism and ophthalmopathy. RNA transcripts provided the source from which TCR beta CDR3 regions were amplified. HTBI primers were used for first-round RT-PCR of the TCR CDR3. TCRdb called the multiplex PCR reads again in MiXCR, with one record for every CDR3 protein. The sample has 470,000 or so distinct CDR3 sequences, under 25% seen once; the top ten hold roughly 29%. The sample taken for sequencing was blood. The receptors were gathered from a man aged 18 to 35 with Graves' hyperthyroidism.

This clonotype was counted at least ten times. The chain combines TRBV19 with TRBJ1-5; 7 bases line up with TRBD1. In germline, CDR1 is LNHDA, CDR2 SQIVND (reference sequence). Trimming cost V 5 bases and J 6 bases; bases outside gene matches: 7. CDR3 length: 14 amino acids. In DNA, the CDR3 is TGTGCCAGTAGTCTCCCGACAGGGATTCAGCCCCAGCATTTT. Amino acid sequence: CASSLPTGIQPQHF.

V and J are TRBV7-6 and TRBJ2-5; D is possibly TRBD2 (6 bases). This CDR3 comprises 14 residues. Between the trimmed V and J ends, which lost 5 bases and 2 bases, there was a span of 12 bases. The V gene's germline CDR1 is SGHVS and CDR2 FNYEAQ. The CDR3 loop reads CASSQRRDQETQYF. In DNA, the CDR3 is TGTGCCAGCAGCCAAAGGAGGGATCAAGAGACCCAGTACTTC.

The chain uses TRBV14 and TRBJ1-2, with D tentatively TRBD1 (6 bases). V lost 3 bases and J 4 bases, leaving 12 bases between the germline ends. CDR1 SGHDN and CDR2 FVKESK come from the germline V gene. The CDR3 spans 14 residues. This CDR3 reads CASSHDRTSYGYTF. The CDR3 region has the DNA TGTGCCAGCAGCCATGACAGGACTTCCTATGGCTACACCTTC.

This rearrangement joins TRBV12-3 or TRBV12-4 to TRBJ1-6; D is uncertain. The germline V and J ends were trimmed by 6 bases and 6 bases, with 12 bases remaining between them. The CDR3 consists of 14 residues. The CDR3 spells CASSLARPNSPLHF. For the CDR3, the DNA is TGTGCCAGCAGCCTGGCTAGGCCTAATTCACCCCTCCACTTT.

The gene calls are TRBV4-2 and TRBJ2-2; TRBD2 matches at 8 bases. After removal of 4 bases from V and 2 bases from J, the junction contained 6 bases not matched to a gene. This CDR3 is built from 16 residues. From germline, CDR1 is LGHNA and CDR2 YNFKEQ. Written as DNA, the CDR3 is TGTGCCAGCAGCCCCCGGGGGGGAGGAAACACCGGGGAGCTGTTTTTT. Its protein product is CASSPRGGGNTGELFF.

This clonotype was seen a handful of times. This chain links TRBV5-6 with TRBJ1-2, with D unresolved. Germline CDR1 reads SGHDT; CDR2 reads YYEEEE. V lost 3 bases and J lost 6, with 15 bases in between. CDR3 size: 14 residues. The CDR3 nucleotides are TGTGCCAGCAGCTGGGGATCCTCTCGGCATGGCTACACCTTC. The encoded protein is CASSWGSSRHGYTF.

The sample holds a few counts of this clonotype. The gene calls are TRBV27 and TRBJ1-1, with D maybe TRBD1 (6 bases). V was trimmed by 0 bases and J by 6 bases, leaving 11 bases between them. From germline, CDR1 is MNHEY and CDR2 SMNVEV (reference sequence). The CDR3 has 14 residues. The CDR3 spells CASSLSARGPEAFF. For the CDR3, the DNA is TGTGCCAGCAGTTTATCGGCCAGGGGTCCTGAAGCTTTCTTT.

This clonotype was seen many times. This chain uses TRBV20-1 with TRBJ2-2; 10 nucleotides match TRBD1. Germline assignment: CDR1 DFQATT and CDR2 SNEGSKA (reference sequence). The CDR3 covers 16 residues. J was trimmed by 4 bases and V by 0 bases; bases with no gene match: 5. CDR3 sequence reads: CSARDPGQGSTGELFF. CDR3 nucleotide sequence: TGCAGTGCTAGAGATCCGGGACAGGGGAGCACCGGGGAGCTGTTTTTT.

For the CDR3, the DNA is TGCAGCGTTGTCGGCACAGCGAACTATGGCTACACCTTC. Encoded protein: CSVVGTANYGYTF. This chain joins TRBV29-1 and TRBJ1-2; D not certain. The CDR3 covers 13 residues. CDR1 and CDR2 from the germline V gene are SQVTM and ANQGSEA. With 4 bases removed from V and 2 bases from J, the gap between germline ends came to 11 bases.